Sequencing of this T cell receptor (beta chain) was carried out in a study of T cell responses to AZD1222 COVID-19 vaccine. Sequenced by immunoSEQ multiplex PCR; TCRdb stores in-frame clones only, minus some. The table records under 50,000 clones, about 90% of them present only once. Germline V CDR1 and CDR2: SEHNR, FQNEAQ (reference sequence). Trimming took 5 bases from V and 4 from J, leaving 14 bases between them. This CDR3 contains 14 residues. Sequences were derived from peripheral blood, sampled 28 days after the second dose of the MenACWY control vaccine. The J gene is TRBJ1-2, the V gene TRBV7-9; the D is unclear. The receptor comes from an adult who received the MenACWY meningococcal vaccine as a control. The CDR3: CASSPPFGLYGYTF. The CDR3 DNA is TGTGCCAGCAGCCCCCCATTTGGACTCTATGGCTACACCTTC.